This T cell receptor beta chain is from a study of T cells in Graves' hyperthyroidism and ophthalmopathy. Findings of the study overall: Most thyroid clonotypes that were expanded above 0.001 also turned up in blood. In validation, the model predicted ophthalmopathy. These predictions came a median roughly 7.1 months before onset.

Subjects with ophthalmopathy showed a Clinical Activity Score no lower than 3, a NOSPECS grade no lower than 4, and a duration shorter than 3 months. Those patients with uncontrolled infection, other autoimmune disease, pregnancy or lactation were excluded. There are 12 residues in the CDR3. CDR1 and CDR2 from the germline V gene are SQVTM and ANQGSEA. J gave up 7 bases and V 7 bases, and 9 bases lay outside the gene matches. This clonotype showed up just a few times. What it binds is unknown. Amplified TCR beta CDR3 regions derived from RNA transcripts. The primer set for the first-round RT-PCR of the TCR CDR3 was HTBI. TCRdb called the multiplex PCR reads again in MiXCR, with one record for every CDR3 protein. The sample consists of hundreds of thousands of distinct CDR3 sequences, approximately 15% of them appearing once.

The receptor comes from a woman aged 40 to 50 with Graves' ophthalmopathy. The chain carries TRBV29-1 and TRBJ2-7, with TRBD1 identical over 8 bases. Sequenced sample: blood. CDR3 DNA: TGCAGCGCAGGGGGCTTTGAGGTAGAGCAGTACTTC. Its translation is CSAGGFEVEQYF.